A single T cell receptor (beta chain) is shown here with its context. Its antigen remains unidentified. This entry is derived from a study of cytomegalovirus exposure and HLA in healthy donors. Study conclusions and caveats: When a later analysis was performed, an Asian-associated ancestry cluster reportedly had fewer N-insertions than the roughly 630-donor mean. 87-base-pair reads could not separate some V segments, including TRBV6-2 and TRBV6-3. Altogether, 150 to 200 TCR beta chains were recorded as cytomegalovirus-associated. In a later analysis, most CMV-associated TCR beta chains appeared HLA-restricted.

The PCR used 60 Vbeta and 13 Jbeta primers. The method was immunoSEQ multiplex PCR; TCRdb's version includes in-frame clones alone and lacks a portion of them. The data hold about 160,000 clones, with roughly 83% observed a single time. There are 13 residues in the CDR3. The ends were cut back, 3 bases at V and 1 base at J, with 6 bases in the middle. In germline, CDR1 is MDHEN, CDR2 SYDVKM. The chain uses TRBV28 and TRBJ1-1; D is unresolved. The TCR was taken from a woman aged 18-29 years in good health and CMV-seronegative. The specimen sequenced was PBMCs. The DNA for the CDR3 is TGTGCCAGCAGTTTGGCTGGGAACACTGAAGCTTTCTTT. Amino acid sequence: CASSLAGNTEAFF.